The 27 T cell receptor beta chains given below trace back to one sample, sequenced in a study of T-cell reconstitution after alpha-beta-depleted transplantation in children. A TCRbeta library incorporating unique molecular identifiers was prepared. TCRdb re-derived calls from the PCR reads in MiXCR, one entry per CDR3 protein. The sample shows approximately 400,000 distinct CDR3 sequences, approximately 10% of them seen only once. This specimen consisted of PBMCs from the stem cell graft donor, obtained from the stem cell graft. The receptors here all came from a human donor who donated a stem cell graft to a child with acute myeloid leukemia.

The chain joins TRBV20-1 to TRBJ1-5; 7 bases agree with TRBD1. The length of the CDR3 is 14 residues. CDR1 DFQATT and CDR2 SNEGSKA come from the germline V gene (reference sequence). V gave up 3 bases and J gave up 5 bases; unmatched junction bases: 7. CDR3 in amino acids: CSASIGQGDQPQHF. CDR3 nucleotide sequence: TGCAGTGCTAGTATTGGGCAGGGGGATCAGCCCCAGCATTTT.

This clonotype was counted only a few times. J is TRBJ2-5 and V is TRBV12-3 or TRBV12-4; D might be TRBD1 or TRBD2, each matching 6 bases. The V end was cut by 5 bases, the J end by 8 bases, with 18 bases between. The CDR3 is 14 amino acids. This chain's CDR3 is CASSPGYGGQTQYF. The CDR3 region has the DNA TGTGCCAGCAGTCCTGGGTACGGGGGCCAAACCCAGTACTTC.

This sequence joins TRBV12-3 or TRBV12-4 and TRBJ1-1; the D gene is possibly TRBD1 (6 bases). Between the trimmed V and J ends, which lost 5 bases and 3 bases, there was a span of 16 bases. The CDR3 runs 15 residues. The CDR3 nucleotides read TGTGCCAGCAGTCCTGGGGTGGGGGGCTACACTGAAGCTTTCTTT. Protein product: CASSPGVGGYTEAFF.

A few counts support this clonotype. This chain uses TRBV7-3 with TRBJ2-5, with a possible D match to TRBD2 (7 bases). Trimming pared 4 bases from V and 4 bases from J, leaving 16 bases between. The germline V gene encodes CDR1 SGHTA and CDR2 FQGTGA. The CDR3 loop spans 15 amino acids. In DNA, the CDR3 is TGTGCCAGCAGCTCTGTGGGGGGGCCTTCAGAGACCCAGTACTTC. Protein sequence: CASSSVGGPSETQYF. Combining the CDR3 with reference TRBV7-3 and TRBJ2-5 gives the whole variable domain GAGVSQTPSNKVTEKGKYVELRCDPISGHTALYWYRQSLGQGPEFLIYFQGTGAADDSGLPNDRFFAVRPEGSVSTLKIQRTERGDSAVYLCASSSVGGPSETQYFGPGTRLLVL.

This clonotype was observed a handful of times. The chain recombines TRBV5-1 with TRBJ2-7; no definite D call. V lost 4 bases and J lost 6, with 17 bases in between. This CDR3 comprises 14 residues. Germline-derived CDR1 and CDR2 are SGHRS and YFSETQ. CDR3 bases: TGCGCCAGCAGCCTAACGCCGTCGGGCGTCGAGCAGTACGTC. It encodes CASSLTPSGVEQYV.

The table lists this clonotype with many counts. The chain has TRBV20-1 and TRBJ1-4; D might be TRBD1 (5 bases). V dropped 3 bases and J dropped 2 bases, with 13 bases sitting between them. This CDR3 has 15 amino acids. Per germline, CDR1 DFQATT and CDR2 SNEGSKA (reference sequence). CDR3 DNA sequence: TGCAGTGCTAGCTTAAATGGGGGGACTAATGAAAAACTGTTTTTT. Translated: CSASLNGGTNEKLFF.

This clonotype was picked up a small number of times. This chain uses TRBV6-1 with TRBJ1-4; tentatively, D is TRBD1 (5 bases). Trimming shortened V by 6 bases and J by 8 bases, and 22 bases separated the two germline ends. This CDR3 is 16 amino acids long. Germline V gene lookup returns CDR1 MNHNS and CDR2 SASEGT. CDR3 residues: CASSSQPGGLGEKLFF. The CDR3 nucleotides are TGTGCCAGCAGCAGCCAACCGGGGGGGTTAGGGGAAAAACTGTTTTTT.

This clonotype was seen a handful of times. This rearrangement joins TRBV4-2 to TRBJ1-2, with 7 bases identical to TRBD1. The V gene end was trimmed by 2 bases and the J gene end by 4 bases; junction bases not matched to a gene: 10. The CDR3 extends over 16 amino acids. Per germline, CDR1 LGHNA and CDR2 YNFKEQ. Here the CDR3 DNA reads TGTGCCAGCAGCCAACTCGACAGGGTTCATGTCTATGGCTACACCTTC. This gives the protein CASSQLDRVHVYGYTF.

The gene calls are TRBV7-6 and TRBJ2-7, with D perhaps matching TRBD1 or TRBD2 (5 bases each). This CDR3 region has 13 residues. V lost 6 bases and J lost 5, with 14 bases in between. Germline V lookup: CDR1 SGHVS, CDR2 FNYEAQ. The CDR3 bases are TGTGCCAGCAGTTACCTTGGGGGAGACGAGCAGTACGTC. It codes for CASSYLGGDEQYV.

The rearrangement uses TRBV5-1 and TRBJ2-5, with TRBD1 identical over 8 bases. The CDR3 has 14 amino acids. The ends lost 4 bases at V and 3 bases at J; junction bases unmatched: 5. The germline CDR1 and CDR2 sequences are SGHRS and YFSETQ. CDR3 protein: CASSEPQGEETQYF. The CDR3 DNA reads TGCGCCAGCAGCGAACCACAGGGGGAAGAGACCCAGTACTTC.

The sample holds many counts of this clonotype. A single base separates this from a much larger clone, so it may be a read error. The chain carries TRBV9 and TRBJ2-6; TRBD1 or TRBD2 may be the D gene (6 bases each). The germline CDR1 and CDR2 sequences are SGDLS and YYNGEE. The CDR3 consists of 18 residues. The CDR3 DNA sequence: TGTGCCAGCAGCGTAGAGGGGGGCCCCCTCTCTGGGGCCAACGGCCTGACTTTC. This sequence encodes CASSVEGGPLSGANGLTF.

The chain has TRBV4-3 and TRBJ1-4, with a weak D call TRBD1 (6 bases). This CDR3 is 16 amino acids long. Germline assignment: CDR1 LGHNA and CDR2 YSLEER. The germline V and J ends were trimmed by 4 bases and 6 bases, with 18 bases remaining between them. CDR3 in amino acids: CASSLESRGRDEKLFF. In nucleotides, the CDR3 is TGCGCCAGCAGCCTAGAATCGCGGGGGCGGGATGAAAAACTGTTTTTT.

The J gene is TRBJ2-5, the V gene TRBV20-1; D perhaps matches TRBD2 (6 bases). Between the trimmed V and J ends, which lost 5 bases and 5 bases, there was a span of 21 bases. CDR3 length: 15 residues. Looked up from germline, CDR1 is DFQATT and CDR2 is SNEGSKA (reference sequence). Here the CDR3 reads CSASVAGPALETQYF. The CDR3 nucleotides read TGCAGTGCTTCCGTGGCGGGGCCCGCTTTGGAGACCCAGTACTTC.

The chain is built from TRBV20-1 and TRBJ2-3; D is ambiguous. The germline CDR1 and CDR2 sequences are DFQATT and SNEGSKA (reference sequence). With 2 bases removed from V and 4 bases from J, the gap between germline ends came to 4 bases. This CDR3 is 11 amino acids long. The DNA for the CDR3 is TGCAGTGCTAGAACCCCAGATACGCAGTATTTT. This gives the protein CSARTPDTQYF.

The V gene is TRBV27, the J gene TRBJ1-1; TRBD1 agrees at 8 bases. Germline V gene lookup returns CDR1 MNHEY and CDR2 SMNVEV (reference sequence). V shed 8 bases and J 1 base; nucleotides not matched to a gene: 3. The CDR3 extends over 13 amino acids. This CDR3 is CASHRGTNTEAFF. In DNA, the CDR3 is TGTGCCAGCCACAGGGGGACGAACACTGAAGCTTTCTTT.

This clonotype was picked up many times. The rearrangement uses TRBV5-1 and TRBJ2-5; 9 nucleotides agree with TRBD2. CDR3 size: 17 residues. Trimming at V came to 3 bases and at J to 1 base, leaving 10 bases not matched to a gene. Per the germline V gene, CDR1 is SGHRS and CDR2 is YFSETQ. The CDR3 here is CASSSSMTSGPQETQYF. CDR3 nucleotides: TGCGCCAGCAGCTCTAGTATGACTAGCGGCCCCCAAGAGACCCAGTACTTC.

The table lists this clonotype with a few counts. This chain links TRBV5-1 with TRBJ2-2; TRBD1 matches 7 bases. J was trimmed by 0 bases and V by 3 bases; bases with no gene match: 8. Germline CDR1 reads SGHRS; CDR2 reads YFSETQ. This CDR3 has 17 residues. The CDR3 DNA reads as TGCGCCAGCAGCTACAGGGGACCCTTAGCGAACACCGGGGAGCTGTTTTTT. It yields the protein CASSYRGPLANTGELFF.

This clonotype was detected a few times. DNA of the CDR3: TGCAGTGCTAGCGTCGCTAGCGGGGGCCTTAGCACAGATACGCAGTATTTT. Encoded protein: CSASVASGGLSTDTQYF. V usage is TRBV20-1 and J usage is TRBJ2-3; 10 positions match TRBD2. V lost 3 bases, J lost 0 bases, and 9 bases stayed unmatched. Per the germline V gene, CDR1 is DFQATT and CDR2 is SNEGSKA (reference sequence). CDR3 length equals 17 residues.

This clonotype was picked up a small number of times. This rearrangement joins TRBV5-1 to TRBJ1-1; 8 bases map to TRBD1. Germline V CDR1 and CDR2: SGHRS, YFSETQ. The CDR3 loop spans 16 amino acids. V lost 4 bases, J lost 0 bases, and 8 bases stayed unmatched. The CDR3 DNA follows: TGCGCCAGCAGCCCTATTAGGACAGGGATGAACACTGAAGCTTTCTTT. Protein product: CASSPIRTGMNTEAFF.

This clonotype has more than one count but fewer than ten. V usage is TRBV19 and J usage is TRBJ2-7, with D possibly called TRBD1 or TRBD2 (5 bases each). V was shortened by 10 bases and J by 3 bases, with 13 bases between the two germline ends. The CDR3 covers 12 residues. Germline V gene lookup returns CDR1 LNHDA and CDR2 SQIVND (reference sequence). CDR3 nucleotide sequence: TGTGCCACTAAAGGGGAGTTCTACGAGCAGTACTTC. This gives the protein CATKGEFYEQYF.

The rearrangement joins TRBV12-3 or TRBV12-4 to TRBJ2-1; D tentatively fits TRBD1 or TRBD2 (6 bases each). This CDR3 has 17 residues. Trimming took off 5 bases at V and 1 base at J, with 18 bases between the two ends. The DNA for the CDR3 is TGTGCCAGCAGTCACAGGCTCAGGGGAGGTTCCTACAATGAGCAGTTCTTC. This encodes CASSHRLRGGSYNEQFF.

The CDR3 coding sequence is TGTGCCAGCAGTTTAACGGGGGGGGCTAGCAATCAGCCCCAGCATTTT. It translates to CASSLTGGASNQPQHF. The chain couples TRBV27 to TRBJ1-5; tentative D call: TRBD1 (6 bases). The CDR3 consists of 16 residues. The germline V gene encodes CDR1 MNHEY and CDR2 SMNVEV (reference sequence). V was trimmed by 2 bases and J by 0 bases, leaving 11 bases between them.

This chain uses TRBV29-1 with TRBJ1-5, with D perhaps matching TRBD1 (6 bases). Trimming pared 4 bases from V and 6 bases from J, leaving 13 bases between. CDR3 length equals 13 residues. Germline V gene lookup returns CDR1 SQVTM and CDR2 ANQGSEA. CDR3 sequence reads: CSVVGGGGQPQHF. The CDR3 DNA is TGCAGCGTTGTAGGGGGTGGCGGTCAGCCCCAGCATTTT.

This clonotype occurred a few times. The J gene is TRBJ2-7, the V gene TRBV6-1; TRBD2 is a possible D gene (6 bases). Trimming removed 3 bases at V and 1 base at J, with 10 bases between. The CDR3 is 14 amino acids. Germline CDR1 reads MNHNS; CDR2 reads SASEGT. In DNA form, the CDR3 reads TGTGCCAGCAGTGACCCTAGCGTATCCTACGAGCAGTACTTC. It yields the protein CASSDPSVSYEQYF.

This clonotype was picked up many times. The CDR3 sequence: CSARGTSGKEQETQYF. In nucleotides, the CDR3 is TGCAGTGCTAGAGGGACTAGCGGGAAGGAACAAGAGACCCAGTACTTC. This rearrangement joins TRBV20-1 to TRBJ2-5, with TRBD2 matching over 12 bases. The CDR3 extends over 16 amino acids. CDR1 and CDR2 from the germline V gene are DFQATT and SNEGSKA (reference sequence). The V segment lost 1 base and the J segment 2 bases; nucleotides outside the gene matches: 5.

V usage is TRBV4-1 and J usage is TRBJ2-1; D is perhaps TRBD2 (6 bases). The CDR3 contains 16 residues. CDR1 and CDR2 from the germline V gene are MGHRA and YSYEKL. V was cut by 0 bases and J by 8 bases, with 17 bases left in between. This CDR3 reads CASSQDPGGHSDEQFF. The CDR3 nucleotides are TGCGCCAGCAGCCAAGATCCCGGAGGGCATTCGGATGAGCAGTTCTTC.

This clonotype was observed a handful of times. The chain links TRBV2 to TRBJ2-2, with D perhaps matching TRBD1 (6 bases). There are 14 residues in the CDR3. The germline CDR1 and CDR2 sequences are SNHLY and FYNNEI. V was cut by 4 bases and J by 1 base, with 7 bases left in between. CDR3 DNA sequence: TGTGCCAGCAGTGGAGGGGGGAACACCGGGGAGCTGTTTTTT. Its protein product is CASSGGGNTGELFF. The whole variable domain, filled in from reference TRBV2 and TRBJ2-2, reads EPEVTQTPSHQVTQMGQEVILRCVPISNHLYFYWYRQILGQKVEFLVSFYNNEISEKSEIFDDQFSVERPDGSNFTLKIRSTKLEDSAMYFCASSGGGNTGELFFGEGSRLTVL.